Presented here are 29 T cell receptor beta chains from one specimen sequenced in a study of monozygotic twins with inflammatory bowel disease. TCRdb derives one entry per CDR3 protein from the 5' RACE reads, leaving out DNA. The sample table includes 300,000 to 350,000 distinct CDR3 sequences. Sequencing was performed on blood. All receptors come from a human donor with ulcerative colitis or Crohn's disease, or a healthy co-twin of an affected twin (not recorded which).

V usage is TRBV28 and J usage is TRBJ1-2; the TRBD1 assignment by TCRdb is unverifiable without DNA. This CDR3 spans 12 amino acids. CDR1 and CDR2 from the germline V gene are MDHEN and SYDVKM. The CDR3 loop is CATYLGGLGYTF.

The CDR3 reads CASSQETGSSTDTQYF. This chain links TRBV3-1 with TRBJ2-3; TCRdb names TRBD1, which stays unverified in the absence of DNA. The CDR3 covers 16 residues. CDR1 is LGHDT and CDR2 is YNNKEL in the germline V gene (reference sequence).

The V gene is TRBV18, the J gene TRBJ1-2; TCRdb selects TRBD1, and the lack of DNA leaves this call unchecked. Germline V gene lookup returns CDR1 KGHSH and CDR2 LQKENI. The CDR3 runs 15 residues. The CDR3 reads CASSPNPDRAYGYTF.

V usage is TRBV7-9 and J usage is TRBJ2-2; the TRBD2 assignment by TCRdb is unverifiable without DNA. This CDR3 comprises 16 residues. CDR1 and CDR2 (germline): SEHNR, FQNEAQ (reference sequence). The CDR3: CASSSLLAGLTGELFF.

The CDR3 sequence is CASSEGGGARNQPQHF. The chain couples TRBV25-1 to TRBJ1-5; as DNA is missing, the TRBD1 call by TCRdb cannot be tested. CDR3 size: 16 residues. CDR1 is MGHDK, CDR2 SYGVNS, per germline.

This sequence joins TRBV28 and TRBJ1-2. The CDR3 loop spans 16 amino acids. Per the germline V gene, CDR1 is MDHEN and CDR2 is SYDVKM. CDR3 loop: CASSPAQGTANYGYTF.

The chain employs TRBV21-1 and TRBJ2-1; the D gene TCRdb calls, TRBD2, cannot be checked with no DNA. TRBV21-1 represents a pseudogene. The CDR3 sequence is 20 residues long. CDR3 loop: CASSKAQASGKTYSYNEQFF.

The chain links TRBV12-3 or TRBV12-4 to TRBJ2-2; TCRdb selects TRBD1, and the lack of DNA leaves this call unchecked. CDR3 size: 15 residues. The CDR3 sequence is CASSRGMTVHGELFF.

V gene TRBV4-2 combines with J gene TRBJ1-5; as DNA is missing, the TRBD1 call by TCRdb cannot be tested. Germline loops: CDR1 LGHNA, CDR2 YNFKEQ. This CDR3 is built from 16 residues. The CDR3 here is CASSQELPRANQPQHF.

The gene calls are TRBV6-2 or TRBV6-3 and TRBJ1-1; TCRdb returns TRBD1, unconfirmable since there is no DNA. This CDR3 contains 13 residues. The germline CDR1 and CDR2 sequences are MNHEY and SVGEGT. CDR3 region: CASSYTTGAEAFF.

The chain combines TRBV5-6 with TRBJ2-3; the D call of TRBD2 rests on TCRdb alone, since no DNA is present to check it. Germline CDR1 reads SGHDT; CDR2 reads YYEEEE. The CDR3 is 13 amino acids. The CDR3 reads CASSLLGPDTQYF.

The rearrangement joins TRBV2 to TRBJ1-6; TCRdb reports TRBD1, a call that lacks DNA to check it against. Germline V gene data show CDR1 as SNHLY and CDR2 as FYNNEI. The length of the CDR3 is 14 residues. CDR3 sequence: CASSPTGRGSPLHF.

The genes are TRBV20-1 and TRBJ2-3; with no DNA, the TCRdb D assignment of TRBD1 cannot be verified. This CDR3 is 13 amino acids long. In germline, CDR1 is DFQATT, CDR2 SNEGSKA (reference sequence). The CDR3 sequence is CSASDRVTDTQYF.

The chain has TRBV5-1 and TRBJ1-1. Germline CDR1 is SGHRS and CDR2 is YFSETQ. The CDR3 is 14 amino acids. This CDR3 is CASSLAWVGTEAFF.

The chain links TRBV5-1 to TRBJ2-1; TCRdb picks TRBD1, but there is no DNA to check that call. From germline, CDR1 is SGHRS and CDR2 YFSETQ. The CDR3 totals 17 residues. CDR3 in amino acids: CASSLGATTEGYNEQFF.

This chain connects TRBV6-2 or TRBV6-3 to TRBJ2-7; TCRdb reports TRBD1, a call that lacks DNA to check it against. The germline V gene encodes CDR1 MNHEY and CDR2 SVGEGT. The CDR3 covers 15 residues. The CDR3 reads CATLRKGENSYEQYF.

This chain uses TRBV20-1 with TRBJ1-1; TCRdb selects TRBD1, and the lack of DNA leaves this call unchecked. CDR1 DFQATT and CDR2 SNEGSKA come from the germline V gene (reference sequence). CDR3 length: 13 residues. CDR3 region: CSARQGLGTEAFF.

The CDR3 here is CASSDVNRINTGELFF. The chain is built from TRBV2 and TRBJ2-2. Germline lookup yields CDR1 SNHLY and CDR2 FYNNEI. CDR3 length: 16 residues.

The gene calls are TRBV5-1 and TRBJ2-7; TCRdb calls TRBD1, which cannot be checked without DNA. CDR3 length: 15 amino acids. The germline V gene encodes CDR1 SGHRS and CDR2 YFSETQ. This CDR3 is CASSPGAGRSYEQYF.

The genes are TRBV14 and TRBJ2-5. Germline CDR1 is SGHDN and CDR2 is FVKESK. This CDR3 region has 14 residues. CDR3 protein: CASSQNKDQETQYF.

The rearrangement links TRBV4-3 to TRBJ2-5; TCRdb picks TRBD1, but there is no DNA to check that call. This CDR3 region has 15 residues. Germline lookup yields CDR1 LGHNA and CDR2 YSLEER. CDR3 region: CASSQTKAGKETQYF.

V usage is TRBV20-1 and J usage is TRBJ1-5; TCRdb's assignment of TRBD1 cannot be checked, as there is no DNA. CDR1 DFQATT and CDR2 SNEGSKA come from the germline V gene (reference sequence). This CDR3 spans 13 amino acids. The CDR3 sequence: CSAGTGGKQPQHF.

V and J are TRBV6-1 and TRBJ2-1. CDR3 length equals 14 residues. Germline CDR1 MNHNS, CDR2 SASEGT. CDR3 loop: CASSPTWVKNEQFF.

The chain employs TRBV3-1 and TRBJ2-3; TCRdb's D gene call, TRBD2, goes unchecked for lack of DNA. The germline gives CDR1 LGHDT, CDR2 YNNKEL (reference sequence). This CDR3 spans 13 amino acids. This CDR3 reads CASGTSGRDTQYF.

CDR3: CASSEIGHTGELFF. The chain combines TRBV2 with TRBJ2-2; TCRdb reports TRBD2, a call that lacks DNA to check it against. The germline gives CDR1 SNHLY, CDR2 FYNNEI. The CDR3 spans 14 residues.

Here the CDR3 reads CASSPSVGPLSGANVLTF. V gene TRBV28 combines with J gene TRBJ2-6; TCRdb indicates TRBD2, and absent DNA this call remains unverified. Germline assignment: CDR1 MDHEN and CDR2 SYDVKM. The CDR3 runs 18 residues.

V and J are TRBV30 and TRBJ1-1; with no DNA, the TCRdb D assignment of TRBD1 cannot be verified. Germline CDR1 GTSNPN, CDR2 SVGIG (reference sequence). The CDR3 runs 15 residues. CDR3: CAWSPLDSWTTEAFF.

The chain carries TRBV5-6 and TRBJ2-3. This CDR3 is built from 13 residues. CDR1 and CDR2 from the germline V gene are SGHDT and YYEEEE. This chain's CDR3 is CASSFRDSGTQYF.

The chain has TRBV6-4 and TRBJ2-6; as DNA is missing, the TRBD1 call by TCRdb cannot be tested. The CDR3 extends over 16 amino acids. Germline assignment: CDR1 MRHNA and CDR2 SNTAGT. CDR3 sequence: CASSDSRGAGANVLTF.